This TCR beta chain was captured by sequencing in a study of blood T cell repertoires in COVID-19. The data were produced by immunoSEQ multiplex PCR, yet TCRdb's version contains in-frame clones alone and is incomplete. The sample contains about 400,000 clones, about 86% of which appear only once. This CDR3 is built from 14 residues. CDR1 is LNHDA and CDR2 is SQIVND in the germline V gene (reference sequence). The V gene lost 1 base and the J gene lost 3 bases, with 7 bases spanning the gap. The TCR sequence derives from a woman aged 60 to 75 with COVID-19, enrolled during active disease. The sequenced material came from peripheral blood. This rearrangement joins TRBV19 to TRBJ1-5; no firm D call. The CDR3 DNA reads as TGTGCCAGTAGTATAGTAGGAGACAATCAGCCCCAGCATTTT. Amino acids: CASSIVGDNQPQHF.